The 25 T cell receptor beta chains below come from one sample, sequenced in a study of technical replicates of blood from a few donors. Sequencing used immunoSEQ multiplex PCR; TCRdb keeps in-frame clones, though not all of them. The table lists roughly 80,000 clones, 89% of them singletons. The sample taken for sequencing was T cells isolated from PBMCs. The receptors derive from a human donor in good health.

The chain is built from TRBV19 and TRBJ2-7; D not resolved. Per the germline V gene, CDR1 is LNHDA and CDR2 is SQIVND (reference sequence). There are 15 residues in the CDR3. Trimming stripped 3 bases from V and 2 bases from J, with 14 bases between. The CDR3 here is CASSINVPPTYEQYF. CDR3 DNA sequence: TGTGCCAGTAGTATCAACGTGCCACCTACCTACGAGCAGTACTTC.

The chain carries TRBV10-3 and TRBJ2-7; TRBD2 aligns across 10 bases. The CDR3 extends over 15 amino acids. J gave up 2 bases and V 6 bases, and 7 bases lay outside the gene matches. Germline CDR1 is ENHRY and CDR2 is SYGVKD. CDR3: CAIRPGGTSAYEQYF. CDR3 sequence (DNA): TGTGCCATCAGACCTGGCGGGACTAGCGCCTACGAGCAGTACTTC.

The chain links TRBV9 to TRBJ1-1; the match to TRBD1 covers 8 bases. CDR3 length: 14 residues. Looked up from germline, CDR1 is SGDLS and CDR2 is YYNGEE. Germline trimming cut 2 bases from V and 1 base from J; bases unmatched to any gene: 1. The CDR3 loop is CASSVGQANTEAFF. The CDR3 DNA sequence: TGTGCCAGCAGCGTGGGACAGGCGAACACTGAAGCTTTCTTT.

This chain uses TRBV5-1 with TRBJ2-1; 8 positions match TRBD1. CDR3 size: 15 residues. The V gene's germline CDR1 is SGHRS and CDR2 YFSETQ. V dropped 4 bases and J dropped 13; count of bases not matched to a gene: 16. The CDR3 DNA is TGCGCCAGCAGCCCGACCACAGGGGGTCAGGGGGTACAGTTCTTC. Protein product: CASSPTTGGQGVQFF. The full variable domain, in which reference TRBV5-1 and TRBJ2-1 provide the parts outside the CDR3, is KAGVTQTPRYLIKTRGQQVTLSCSPISGHRSVSWYQQTPGQGLQFLFEYFSETQRNKGNFPGRFSGRQFSNSRSEMNVSTLELGDSALYLCASSPTTGGQGVQFFGPGTRLTVL.

The V call is TRBV6-5, the J call TRBJ2-7; a weak D match, TRBD2 (6 bases). V lost 10 bases and J lost 1, with 17 bases in between. Per the germline V gene, CDR1 is MNHEY and CDR2 is SVGAGI. The CDR3 spans 14 residues. CDR3 protein: CATGTGVFSYEQYF. DNA for the CDR3: TGTGCCACTGGGACGGGAGTCTTTTCCTACGAGCAGTACTTC.

V gene TRBV9 combines with J gene TRBJ1-4; TRBD1 is a possible D gene (6 bases). Trimming removed 3 bases at V and 7 bases at J, with 13 bases between. Germline values: CDR1 SGDLS, CDR2 YYNGEE. This CDR3 has 14 amino acids. The CDR3 nucleotides are TGTGCCAGCAGCGGGGGGCAGGGTGCTGAAAAACTGTTTTTT. Its protein product is CASSGGQGAEKLFF.

The chain couples TRBV12-5 to TRBJ2-7, with 14 bases matching TRBD2. The ends lost 3 bases at V and 2 bases at J; junction bases unmatched: 9. Germline V gene data show CDR1 as LGHNT and CDR2 as FRNRAP. CDR3 size: 18 residues. Here the CDR3 reads CASGFRSGLAGVAYEQYF. CDR3 nucleotides: TGTGCTAGTGGTTTCAGATCGGGACTAGCGGGAGTGGCCTACGAGCAGTACTTC.

The rearrangement joins TRBV5-1 to TRBJ1-4; 7 nucleotides line up with TRBD1. Unmatched junction bases numbered 5, after V lost 2 bases and J lost 4 bases. CDR3 length equals 15 residues. Per the germline V gene, CDR1 is SGHRS and CDR2 is YFSETQ. Written as DNA, the CDR3 is TGCGCCAGCAGCTTTGGGGACAGCCGTAATGAAAAACTGTTTTTT. Protein sequence: CASSFGDSRNEKLFF.

The rearrangement uses TRBV2 and TRBJ2-1, with D tentatively TRBD1 (6 bases). Germline V gives CDR1 SNHLY, CDR2 FYNNEI. V was trimmed by 4 bases and J by 13 bases, leaving 17 bases between them. The CDR3 sequence is 13 residues long. The CDR3 loop is CASSGVGGLEQFF. CDR3 nucleotide sequence: TGTGCCAGCAGTGGAGTAGGGGGTTTGGAACAGTTCTTC.

The J gene is TRBJ1-1, the V gene TRBV5-6; 12 bases line up with TRBD1. J gave up 4 bases and V 5 bases, and 6 bases lay outside the gene matches. The CDR3 covers 15 residues. Germline CDR1 and CDR2: SGHDT and YYEEEE. CDR3 sequence reads: CASRWGQGASTEAFF. CDR3 coding DNA: TGTGCCAGCAGATGGGGACAGGGGGCCTCCACTGAAGCTTTCTTT.

The V and J genes are TRBV7-2 and TRBJ2-3, with a tentative D call TRBD2 (5 bases). The CDR3 totals 15 residues. The ends were cut back, 2 bases at V and 0 bases at J, with 9 bases in the middle. CDR1 is SGHTA and CDR2 is FQGNSA in the germline V gene. CDR3: CASSLRGPSTDTQYF. Written as DNA, the CDR3 is TGTGCCAGCAGCTTACGCGGGCCTAGCACAGATACGCAGTATTTT.

In nucleotides, the CDR3 is TGCGCCAGCAGTGAGACGGGAGAAAGGCAAGAGACCCAGTACTTC. Protein: CASSETGERQETQYF. The V and J genes are TRBV10-2 and TRBJ2-5; D is possibly TRBD2 (6 bases). This CDR3 region has 15 residues. Trimming shortened V by 2 bases and J by 2 bases, and 12 bases separated the two germline ends. CDR1 is WSHSY, CDR2 SAAADI, per germline.

This clone was seen more than once but under ten times. The chain joins TRBV11-2 to TRBJ1-3; D might be TRBD1 (5 bases). The germline V and J ends were trimmed by 6 bases and 4 bases, with 13 bases remaining between them. The germline CDR1 and CDR2 sequences are SGHAT and FQNNGV. The CDR3 length is 14 residues. CDR3 DNA sequence: TGTGCCAGCAGTTCAACAGGATTCGGAAACACCATATATTTT. It is translated as CASSSTGFGNTIYF.

The rearrangement joins TRBV28 to TRBJ2-7, with 8 bases lining up with TRBD2. Germline V gene data show CDR1 as MDHEN and CDR2 as SYDVKM. The CDR3 sequence is 15 residues long. V dropped 5 bases and J dropped 4; count of bases not matched to a gene: 10. This CDR3 reads CASSDPRGAFYEQYF. The CDR3 nucleotides are TGTGCCAGCAGTGACCCGCGGGGGGCGTTTTACGAGCAGTACTTC.

V and J are TRBV20-1 and TRBJ2-1; weak D call: TRBD1 (6 bases). Germline assignment: CDR1 DFQATT and CDR2 SNEGSKA (reference sequence). The CDR3 covers 10 residues. CDR3 sequence (DNA): TGCAAACAGGGAGACAATGAGCAGTTCTTC. It yields the protein CKQGDNEQFF.

The V gene is TRBV18, the J gene TRBJ2-7; the D gene is possibly TRBD1 (6 bases). V was shortened by 0 bases and J by 6 bases, with 9 bases between the two germline ends. The CDR3 runs 13 residues. The germline V gene has CDR1 KGHSH and CDR2 LQKENI. The CDR3 here is CASSPPGAPEQYF. The CDR3 coding sequence is TGTGCCAGCTCACCACCGGGGGCACCCGAGCAGTACTTC.

V usage is TRBV10-2 and J usage is TRBJ2-1; 9 bases fit TRBD1. The CDR3 sequence is 15 residues long. Germline loops: CDR1 WSHSY, CDR2 SAAADI. Unmatched junction bases numbered 11, after V lost 6 bases and J lost 8 bases. The CDR3 DNA follows: TGCGCCAGCAGCAGGAGGGGACAGGGAAACGATGAGCAGTTCTTC. It is translated as CASSRRGQGNDEQFF.

The CDR3 sequence: CASSYSNFDEQYF. The CDR3 DNA is TGTGCCAGCAGTTATTCGAACTTCGACGAGCAGTACTTC. V usage is TRBV6-6 and J usage is TRBJ2-7; D gene unclear. From germline, CDR1 is MNHNY and CDR2 SVGAGI (reference sequence). CDR3 size: 13 residues. V was shortened by 3 bases and J by 5 bases, with 11 bases between the two germline ends.

The chain employs TRBV19 and TRBJ1-1; 7 bases fit TRBD1. V trimming: 3 bases; J trimming: 1 base; junction bases outside the gene matches: 8. The germline V gene has CDR1 LNHDA and CDR2 SQIVND (reference sequence). The CDR3 length is 16 residues. The DNA for the CDR3 is TGTGCCAGTAGTATCTTTATCGGACAGGCGAACACTGAAGCTTTCTTT. Translation: CASSIFIGQANTEAFF.

This chain's CDR3 is CASSPGMGSMAGYTF. In DNA, the CDR3 is TGTGCCAGCAGCCCAGGGATGGGATCCATGGCTGGCTACACCTTC. The chain recombines TRBV9 with TRBJ1-2; tentatively, D is TRBD1 (5 bases). V lost 4 bases to trimming and J lost 7 bases, with 20 bases between them. Germline-derived CDR1 and CDR2 are SGDLS and YYNGEE. CDR3 length: 15 amino acids.

The chain has TRBV7-9 and TRBJ2-3; a possible D gene is TRBD1 (6 bases). Germline V lookup: CDR1 SEHNR, CDR2 FQNEAQ (reference sequence). The CDR3 runs to 16 residues. V was clipped by 2 bases and J by 0 bases, with 12 bases between them. The CDR3 nucleotides are TGTGCCAGCAGCTTAATGGGACAAACCAGCACAGATACGCAGTATTTT. Translation gives CASSLMGQTSTDTQYF.

The gene calls are TRBV6-1 and TRBJ1-2, with TRBD1 identical over 7 bases. V was clipped by 6 bases and J by 4 bases; unmatched bases: 11. CDR3 length: 15 amino acids. Germline-derived CDR1 and CDR2 are MNHNS and SASEGT. The CDR3 DNA sequence: TGTGCCAGCAGGGCGCGGGACAGTAGAACCTATGGCTACACCTTC. It encodes CASRARDSRTYGYTF.

The chain combines TRBV7-6 with TRBJ2-3; D may be TRBD2 (7 bases). The germline V gene has CDR1 SGHVS and CDR2 FNYEAQ. The CDR3 spans 17 residues. Trimming took off 5 bases at V and 4 bases at J, with 22 bases between the two ends. DNA for the CDR3: TGTGCCAGCAGCCCGCGTGGGGGCGGGAGTTTCTCAGATACGCAGTATTTT. Residues: CASSPRGGGSFSDTQYF. The full variable domain, rest sourced from reference TRBV7-6 and TRBJ2-3, is GAGVSQSPRYKVTKRGQDVALRCDPISGHVSLYWYRQALGQGPEFLTYFNYEAQQDKSGLPNDRFSAERPEGSISTLTIQRTEQRDSAMYRCASSPRGGGSFSDTQYFGPGTRLTVL.

The rearrangement joins TRBV18 to TRBJ2-7; 7 bases agree with TRBD1. The CDR3 loop spans 13 amino acids. The J segment lost 6 bases and the V segment lost 6 bases, leaving 8 bases of the junction unmatched. Germline assignment: CDR1 KGHSH and CDR2 LQKENI. CDR3 sequence (DNA): TGTGCCAGCTCTTCTACAGGGGTCATCGAGCAGTACTTC. The encoded protein is CASSSTGVIEQYF.

This clone was counted between two and nine times. The chain links TRBV11-2 to TRBJ1-1; D not certain. The CDR3 has 13 residues. Looked up from germline, CDR1 is SGHAT and CDR2 is FQNNGV. V lost 4 bases, J lost 3 bases, and 9 bases lay in between. CDR3 in DNA: TGTGCCAGCAGCTGGGCGAGGGACACTGAAGCTTTCTTT. Protein sequence: CASSWARDTEAFF.